Below, 2 T cell receptor beta chains from the same sample are listed, as sequenced in a study of blood T cell repertoires in COVID-19. The protocol was immunoSEQ multiplex PCR, while the TCRdb copy is restricted to in-frame clones and leaves out a portion. The sample carries 95,000 to 150,000 clones, 65% to 90% recorded once. Sequenced input: peripheral blood. These TCRs come from a man of 80 years or more with acute or convalescent COVID-19.

The chain uses TRBV5-1 and TRBJ1-5, with D perhaps matching TRBD1 (6 bases). The V end lost 8 bases, the J end lost 2 bases, and 14 bases lay between the germline ends. There are 14 residues in the CDR3. CDR1 SGHRS and CDR2 YFSETQ come from the germline V gene. The CDR3 sequence is CARTGQSGNQPQHF. The CDR3 nucleotides are TGCGCCAGAACAGGACAGTCCGGCAATCAGCCCCAGCATTTT.

In this sample, this clone turned up a few times. This chain joins TRBV15 and TRBJ2-1; 9 bases fit TRBD1. CDR3 length: 15 residues. Germline V CDR1 and CDR2: LNHNV, YYDKDF (reference sequence). The J segment lost 5 bases and the V segment lost 3 bases, leaving 5 bases of the junction unmatched. CDR3 sequence reads: CATSSPGTGNNEQFF. The CDR3 DNA reads as TGTGCCACCAGCAGTCCCGGGACAGGGAACAATGAGCAGTTCTTC.